The sequence of this TCR beta chain was determined in a study of blood T cell repertoires in COVID-19. Across the whole study: Donors in the United States, Italy and Spain gave samples during acute or convalescent COVID-19. In each case, the material was cDNA or gDNA derived from T cells, B-cell-depleted T cells, or PBMCs.

The CDR3 is 16 residues long. CDR1 is SGHAT, CDR2 FQDESV, per germline (reference sequence). J lost 6 bases, V lost 5 bases, and 11 bases had no gene match. Clones were read by immunoSEQ multiplex PCR, and TCRdb kept only the in-frame ones, dropping some. The sample includes 70,000 to 95,000 clones, approximately 86% of them seen just once. The chain carries TRBV11-1 and TRBJ2-1; TRBD2 matches 9 bases. The TCR was taken from a woman in her 70s with acute or convalescent COVID-19. The sequenced material came from peripheral blood. The CDR3 protein is CASSQGTGTSSNEQFF. CDR3 bases: TGTGCCAGCAGCCAAGGAACCGGGACTAGCAGCAATGAGCAGTTCTTC.